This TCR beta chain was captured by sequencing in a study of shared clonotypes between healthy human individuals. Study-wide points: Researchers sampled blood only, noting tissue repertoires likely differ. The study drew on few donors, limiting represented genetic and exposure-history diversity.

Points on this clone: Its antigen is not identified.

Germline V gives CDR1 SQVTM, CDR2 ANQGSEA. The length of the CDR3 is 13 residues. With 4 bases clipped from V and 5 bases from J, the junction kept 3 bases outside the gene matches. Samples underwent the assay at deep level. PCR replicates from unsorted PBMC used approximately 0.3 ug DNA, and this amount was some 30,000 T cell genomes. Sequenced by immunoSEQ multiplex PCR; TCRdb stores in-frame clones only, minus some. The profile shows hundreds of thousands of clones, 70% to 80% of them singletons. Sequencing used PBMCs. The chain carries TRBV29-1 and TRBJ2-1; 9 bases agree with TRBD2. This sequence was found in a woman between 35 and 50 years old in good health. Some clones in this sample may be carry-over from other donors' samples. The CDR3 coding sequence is TGCAGCGTTGGGGCGGGAGGGGACAATGAGCAGTTCTTC. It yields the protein CSVGAGGDNEQFF.